The 24 T cell receptor beta chains below all came from one sample that was sequenced in a study of cytomegalovirus exposure and HLA in healthy donors. With 60 Vbeta and 13 Jbeta primers, the PCR was carried out. Libraries were prepared by immunoSEQ multiplex PCR; TCRdb keeps only in-frame clonotypes and omits some of them. The sample consists of some 190,000 clones, more than 65% of them appearing once. Sequencing was done on a sample of PBMCs. These receptors all come from a woman aged 30 to 39 in good health and CMV-seropositive.

This chain joins TRBV7-9 and TRBJ1-4, with D maybe TRBD1 (6 bases). Germline CDR1 reads SEHNR; CDR2 reads FQNEAQ (reference sequence). The CDR3 has 14 amino acids. V lost 6 bases and J lost 4, with 12 bases in between. Written as DNA, the CDR3 is TGTGCCAGCAGATCAGGGGCCTTTAATGAAAAACTGTTTTTT. Translating gives CASRSGAFNEKLFF.

The chain is built from TRBV19 and TRBJ2-2; 12 nucleotides line up with TRBD1. This CDR3 has 16 residues. Germline assignment: CDR1 LNHDA and CDR2 SQIVND (reference sequence). J was trimmed by 6 bases and V by 4 bases; bases with no gene match: 6. DNA for the CDR3: TGTGCCAGTAGTACGGGACAGGGGGCAGTCCCCGGGGAGCTGTTTTTT. Translating it yields CASSTGQGAVPGELFF.

This clone has a single count. The chain employs TRBV7-2 and TRBJ2-5; D perhaps matches TRBD1 (6 bases). Trimming left V 0 bases short and J 4 bases short, with 12 bases between. CDR3 length: 15 residues. The germline CDR1 and CDR2 sequences are SGHTA and FQGNSA. Here the CDR3 reads CASSLAGGRGETQYF. The CDR3 nucleotides read TGTGCCAGCAGCTTAGCCGGAGGCAGGGGAGAGACCCAGTACTTC.

The J gene is TRBJ1-3, the V gene TRBV19; D not certain. The CDR3 runs to 13 residues. Germline CDR1 and CDR2: LNHDA and SQIVND (reference sequence). The V and J ends lost 5 bases and 15 bases respectively, with 20 bases between them. The CDR3 loop reads CASSSSRRGSPYF. CDR3 sequence (DNA): TGTGCCAGTAGTTCCTCCCGGAGAGGCTCGCCATATTTT.

CDR3 sequence: CASGKRGPYNEQFF. For the CDR3, the DNA is TGTGCCAGTGGAAAGCGGGGGCCCTACAATGAGCAGTTCTTC. The chain has TRBV19 and TRBJ2-1; 8 nucleotides match TRBD2. With V trimmed by 8 bases and J by 2 bases, 5 bases remained unmatched. Germline values: CDR1 LNHDA, CDR2 SQIVND (reference sequence). This CDR3 region has 14 residues.

The V call is TRBV19, the J call TRBJ2-7, with D tentatively TRBD2 (6 bases). The CDR3 has 13 residues. Trimming cost V 5 bases and J 6 bases, with 14 bases left between them. CDR1 is LNHDA, CDR2 SQIVND, per germline (reference sequence). CDR3 residues: CASSSQAGREQYF. The CDR3 DNA reads TGTGCCAGTAGTTCTCAGGCGGGGCGCGAGCAGTACTTC.

This sequence joins TRBV13 and TRBJ2-1; D is uncertain. The V end was cut by 3 bases, the J end by 9 bases, with 9 bases between. There are 12 residues in the CDR3. Per the germline V gene, CDR1 is PRHDT and CDR2 is FYEKMQ (reference sequence). CDR3 protein: CASSFDWSEQFF. Here the CDR3 DNA reads TGTGCCAGCAGCTTTGATTGGAGTGAGCAGTTCTTC.

The J gene is TRBJ1-3, the V gene TRBV4-1; D gene uncertain. V lost 2 bases, J lost 0 bases, and 14 bases lay in between. The germline V gene has CDR1 MGHRA and CDR2 YSYEKL. The CDR3 has 17 residues. The CDR3 spells CASSQKSNRPSGNTIYF. The CDR3 bases are TGCGCCAGCAGCCAAAAGAGTAACAGACCCTCTGGAAACACCATATATTTT.

This clone came up a few times. The gene calls are TRBV27 and TRBJ1-3; TRBD1 aligns across 10 bases. The CDR3 has 16 amino acids. The ends lost 3 bases at V and 4 bases at J; junction bases unmatched: 6. CDR1 MNHEY and CDR2 SMNVEV come from the germline V gene (reference sequence). The CDR3 region is CASSFTGTGVGNTIYF. CDR3 bases: TGTGCCAGCAGTTTCACCGGGACAGGGGTGGGAAACACCATATATTTT.

This clone counts as medium-sized. The gene calls are TRBV11-2 and TRBJ2-1; 8 bases agree with TRBD2. The CDR3 runs to 15 residues. V dropped 6 bases and J dropped 2; count of bases not matched to a gene: 6. CDR1 and CDR2 (germline): SGHAT, FQNNGV. CDR3 DNA sequence: TGTGCCAGCAGGGATACCGGGGGGGCCTACAATGAGCAGTTCTTC. This translates into CASRDTGGAYNEQFF.

This clone has just a few counts. Its ends do not fully match the called genes, so a read error is possible. This chain uses TRBV7-9 with TRBJ2-3; tentative D call: TRBD2 (6 bases). Looked up from germline, CDR1 is SEHNR and CDR2 is FQNEAQ (reference sequence). The CDR3 sequence is 14 residues long. In nucleotides, the CDR3 is TGTTCCAGCAGCTTAGAACTAGCCTCAGATACGCAGTATTTT. It translates to CSSSLELASDTQYF. The full variable domain, rest sourced from reference TRBV7-9 and TRBJ2-3, is DTGVSQNPRHKITKRGQNVTFRCDPISEHNRLYWYRQTLGQGPEFLTYFQNEAQLEKSRLLSDRFSAERPKGSFSTLEIQRTEQGDSAMYLCSSSLELASDTQYFGPGTRLTVL.

V usage is TRBV29-1 and J usage is TRBJ2-7, with a weak D call TRBD1 (6 bases). From germline, CDR1 is SQVTM and CDR2 ANQGSEA. With 7 bases removed from V and 6 bases from J, the gap between germline ends came to 16 bases. CDR3 length equals 12 residues. CDR3 region: CSGGRVGSEQYF. The CDR3 bases are TGCAGCGGGGGGCGGGTGGGCTCCGAGCAGTACTTC.

This clone showed up just a few times. This chain joins TRBV11-2 and TRBJ1-4; possible D gene TRBD1, 6 bases. Germline V lookup: CDR1 SGHAT, CDR2 FQNNGV. The CDR3 runs to 15 residues. V was cut by 0 bases and J by 7 bases, with 12 bases left in between. In DNA form, the CDR3 reads TGTGCCAGCAGCTTAGAGGGGGCGCGTGGTGAAAAACTGTTTTTT. Translated: CASSLEGARGEKLFF.

This clone was found once. This rearrangement joins TRBV11-2 to TRBJ2-5; D is possibly TRBD2 (5 bases). CDR1 and CDR2 (germline): SGHAT, FQNNGV. The CDR3 runs 14 residues. V lost 4 bases to trimming and J lost 0 bases, with 9 bases between them. In DNA, the CDR3 is TGTGCCAGCAGCTACGGAGGTTACCAAGAGACCCAGTACTTC. It specifies CASSYGGYQETQYF.

CDR3 nucleotide sequence: TGTGCCAGCAGTCCCGGGGGGGGGTACGATTCACCCCTCCACTTT. Its translation is CASSPGGGYDSPLHF. The V call is TRBV27, the J call TRBJ1-6, with D possibly being TRBD1 (5 bases). The CDR3 spans 15 residues. Germline CDR1 is MNHEY and CDR2 is SMNVEV (reference sequence). The V end was cut by 5 bases, the J end by 8 bases, with 16 bases between.

The V gene is TRBV4-1, the J gene TRBJ2-7, with 10 bases lining up with TRBD1. With 0 bases clipped from V and 5 bases from J, the junction kept 4 bases outside the gene matches. This CDR3 comprises 15 residues. Germline V lookup: CDR1 MGHRA, CDR2 YSYEKL. The CDR3 coding sequence is TGCGCCAGCAGCCAAGATTGGGACAGGGGCCACGAGCAGTACTTC. Translated, it gives CASSQDWDRGHEQYF.

The V gene is TRBV11-3, the J gene TRBJ1-4, with D possibly matching TRBD1 (6 bases). Germline V gives CDR1 SGHNT, CDR2 YENEEA. The V end lost 2 bases, the J end lost 5 bases, and 12 bases lay between the germline ends. The CDR3 covers 15 residues. The chain's CDR3 is CASSLYQGRNEKLFF. The CDR3 DNA is TGTGCCAGCAGCTTATACCAGGGGCGGAATGAAAAACTGTTTTTT.

The CDR3 DNA is TGTGCCAGCAGTGCGACGGGGGGGCGGGTAAACATTCAGTACTTC. It specifies CASSATGGRVNIQYF. The chain combines TRBV6-5 with TRBJ2-4; 8 bases are a match to TRBD2. CDR1 is MNHEY, CDR2 SVGAGI, per germline. J gave up 6 bases and V 5 bases, and 9 bases lay outside the gene matches. The CDR3 has 15 amino acids.

This chain uses TRBV27 with TRBJ2-1; D might be TRBD2 (5 bases). V was pared by 2 bases and J by 3 bases, with 8 bases between. In germline, CDR1 is MNHEY, CDR2 SMNVEV (reference sequence). The CDR3 length is 14 residues. CDR3: CASSLEGRYNEQFF. The CDR3 DNA reads TGTGCCAGCAGTTTAGAGGGTCGCTACAATGAGCAGTTCTTC.

This chain uses TRBV5-8 with TRBJ1-5; tentatively, D is TRBD1 (6 bases). Trimming took off 1 base at V and 11 bases at J, with 13 bases between the two ends. Germline V gene lookup returns CDR1 SGHTS and CDR2 YDEGEE. The CDR3 covers 13 residues. CDR3 bases: TGTGCCAGCAGCTTGCGGCAGACAGGAGCCCAGCATTTT. It specifies CASSLRQTGAQHF. Full variable domain (rest looked up from reference TRBV5-8 and TRBJ1-5): EAGVTQSPTHLIKTRGQQATLRCSPISGHTSVYWYQQALGLGLQFLLWYDEGEERNRGNFPPRFSGRQFPNYSSELNVNALELEDSALYLCASSLRQTGAQHFGDGTRLSIL.

This chain connects TRBV10-3 to TRBJ2-3; 8 bases match TRBD1. Germline V CDR1 and CDR2: ENHRY, SYGVKD. The trim removed 6 bases at V and 0 bases at J, leaving 8 bases unmatched. The CDR3 loop spans 16 amino acids. The CDR3 reads CAIRSPRQGSTDTQYF. The CDR3, as DNA: TGTGCCATCAGAAGTCCCCGACAGGGGAGCACAGATACGCAGTATTTT.

This chain uses TRBV28 with TRBJ2-3; 10 bases match TRBD2. The CDR3 is 13 amino acids. Trimming cost V 10 bases and J 5 bases; bases outside gene matches: 6. Germline V gene data show CDR1 as MDHEN and CDR2 as SYDVKM. The CDR3 nucleotides are TGTGCCAACCCAGCGGGGGGGCAAGATACGCAGTATTTT. This gives the protein CANPAGGQDTQYF.

This clone turned up a few times. The chain has TRBV5-6 and TRBJ2-7, with no clear D. This CDR3 is 12 amino acids long. CDR1 and CDR2 (germline): SGHDT, YYEEEE. The V gene lost 0 bases and the J gene lost 6 bases, with 7 bases spanning the gap. CDR3 DNA: TGTGCCAGCAGCTTGGGTGAGGTCGAGCAGTACTTC. Translation gives CASSLGEVEQYF.

The rearrangement joins TRBV27 to TRBJ1-1; D possibly corresponds to TRBD1 (5 bases). Germline-derived CDR1 and CDR2 are MNHEY and SMNVEV (reference sequence). Trimming removed 1 base from V and 3 bases from J, with 9 bases in between. The length of the CDR3 is 14 residues. Here the CDR3 DNA reads TGTGCCAGCAGTTTATTCCCGGGGGACACTGAAGCTTTCTTT. This gives the protein CASSLFPGDTEAFF.